Below, 22 T cell receptor beta chains from the same sample are listed, as sequenced in a study of T cell responses to AZD1222 COVID-19 vaccine. The table came from immunoSEQ multiplex PCR; TCRdb's copy has only in-frame clones and leaves some out. Counted here are around 150,000 clones, roughly 93% occurring once; the ten biggest clones make up more than 1.5%. The source material was peripheral blood, sampled 28 days after the second AZD1222 dose. The receptors stem from an adult who received the AZD1222 COVID-19 vaccine.

The chain uses TRBV4-1 and TRBJ1-1; D ambiguous. This CDR3 comprises 14 residues. Trimming took off 4 bases at V and 4 bases at J, with 13 bases between the two ends. Germline V gene lookup returns CDR1 MGHRA and CDR2 YSYEKL. The DNA for the CDR3 is TGCGCCAGCAGCCTGATGCCCCTCAGCACTGAAGCTTTCTTT. Translated: CASSLMPLSTEAFF.

This chain joins TRBV4-2 and TRBJ2-1, with 8 bases matching TRBD2. Germline V lookup: CDR1 LGHNA, CDR2 YNFKEQ. This CDR3 contains 15 residues. V dropped 0 bases and J dropped 4; count of bases not matched to a gene: 2. The CDR3 DNA reads as TGTGCCAGCAGCCAAGATAAGCGGGGGTACAATGAGCAGTTCTTC. It is translated as CASSQDKRGYNEQFF.

The V gene is TRBV4-2, the J gene TRBJ1-1, with D uncertain. The V end lost 0 bases, the J end lost 5 bases, and 10 bases lay between the germline ends. Germline CDR1 is LGHNA and CDR2 is YNFKEQ. CDR3 size: 14 residues. The CDR3 reads CASSQEGVRTEAFF. The CDR3 region has the DNA TGTGCCAGCAGCCAAGAAGGCGTACGGACTGAAGCTTTCTTT.

The chain recombines TRBV18 with TRBJ2-1; the match to TRBD2 covers 8 bases. The CDR3 covers 17 residues. The J segment lost 6 bases and the V segment lost 1 base, leaving 11 bases of the junction unmatched. Germline assignment: CDR1 KGHSH and CDR2 LQKENI. In DNA form, the CDR3 reads TGTGCCAGCTCACCACAACCCGGACTAGCAAGGAGCAATGAGCAGTTCTTC. Its translation: CASSPQPGLARSNEQFF.

V is TRBV27 and J is TRBJ1-5; the D gene is possibly TRBD1 (5 bases). This CDR3 spans 15 amino acids. Germline V gives CDR1 MNHEY, CDR2 SMNVEV (reference sequence). The V end lost 8 bases, the J end lost 7 bases, and 21 bases lay between the germline ends. CDR3 in amino acids: CASQESGGTRQPQHF. CDR3 nucleotide sequence: TGTGCCAGCCAAGAATCCGGGGGTACGAGACAGCCCCAGCATTTT.

The chain recombines TRBV6-4 with TRBJ2-1, with D possibly being TRBD1 (6 bases). This CDR3 has 16 amino acids. V shed 0 bases and J shed 10 bases, with 19 bases lying between them. CDR1 and CDR2 from the germline V gene are MRHNA and SNTAGT. The CDR3 loop reads CASSDSAGAPSGEQFF. The CDR3 DNA is TGTGCCAGCAGTGACTCGGCAGGGGCCCCCTCCGGCGAGCAGTTCTTC.

The chain joins TRBV7-9 to TRBJ1-1; 7 nucleotides align to TRBD1. Germline values: CDR1 SEHNR, CDR2 FQNEAQ (reference sequence). CDR3 length: 18 amino acids. The junction had 17 bases not matched to a gene; V was cut back by 5 bases and J by 2 bases. For the CDR3, the DNA is TGTGCCAGCAGCCGATTACAGGGGCGCGACATAATAAACACTGAAGCTTTCTTT. Amino acid sequence: CASSRLQGRDIINTEAFF. The variable domain in full, with the rest retrieved from reference TRBV7-9 and TRBJ1-1, is DTGVSQNPRHKITKRGQNVTFRCDPISEHNRLYWYRQTLGQGPEFLTYFQNEAQLEKSRLLSDRFSAERPKGSFSTLEIQRTEQGDSAMYLCASSRLQGRDIINTEAFFGQGTRLTVV.

The V call is TRBV7-9, the J call TRBJ1-1; a weak D match, TRBD1 (6 bases). V lost 5 bases, J lost 0 bases, and 13 bases lay in between. Germline CDR1 SEHNR, CDR2 FQNEAQ (reference sequence). The CDR3 spans 15 residues. The CDR3 sequence is CASSPPQGLNTEAFF. DNA of the CDR3: TGTGCCAGCAGCCCCCCCCAGGGGCTGAACACTGAAGCTTTCTTT.

V usage is TRBV6-2 or TRBV6-3 and J usage is TRBJ1-3; D gene uncertain. The CDR3 extends over 16 amino acids. CDR1 and CDR2 from the germline V gene are MNHEY and SVGEGT. Trimming removed 6 bases from V and 0 bases from J, with 15 bases in between. CDR3 region: CASSSPVDFSGNTIYF. The CDR3 coding sequence is TGTGCCAGCAGCTCCCCGGTGGACTTCTCTGGAAACACCATATATTTT.

The chain links TRBV18 to TRBJ1-5; perhaps TRBD1 as D (6 bases). Germline V gives CDR1 KGHSH, CDR2 LQKENI. Trimming removed 4 bases from V and 4 bases from J, with 14 bases in between. The CDR3 consists of 15 residues. CDR3 amino acids: CASSQDSSPNQPQHF. The CDR3 DNA reads as TGTGCCAGCTCACAGGACAGCTCTCCTAATCAGCCCCAGCATTTT. Full variable domain (remainder filled in from reference TRBV18 and TRBJ1-5): NAGVMQNPRHLVRRRGQEARLRCSPMKGHSHVYWYRQLPEEGLKFMVYLQKENIIDESGMPKERFSAEFPKEGPSILRIQQVVRGDSAAYFCASSQDSSPNQPQHFGDGTRLSIL.

The chain uses TRBV2 and TRBJ1-5, with a weak D call TRBD1 (6 bases). This CDR3 has 18 residues. Per the germline V gene, CDR1 is SNHLY and CDR2 is FYNNEI. Trimming removed 4 bases from V and 4 bases from J, with 23 bases in between. CDR3 residues: CASSAPTDSGSLNQPQHF. Written as DNA, the CDR3 is TGTGCCAGCAGTGCTCCTACGGACAGCGGCTCCTTAAATCAGCCCCAGCATTTT.

The V call is TRBV6-5, the J call TRBJ1-1; 8 positions agree with TRBD1. V shed 5 bases and J 1 base; nucleotides not matched to a gene: 3. Germline CDR1 MNHEY, CDR2 SVGAGI. The CDR3 consists of 14 residues. As DNA, the CDR3 is TGTGCCAGCAGTCAGGGGGCTCGGAACACTGAAGCTTTCTTT. Protein: CASSQGARNTEAFF.

The chain recombines TRBV10-2 with TRBJ2-5; D remains unclear. V was shortened by 3 bases and J by 5 bases, with 7 bases between the two germline ends. This CDR3 is built from 12 residues. The germline gives CDR1 WSHSY, CDR2 SAAADI. CDR3 in DNA: TGCGCCAGCAGTGAAGGTTCGGAGACCCAGTACTTC. The encoded protein is CASSEGSETQYF.

This chain connects TRBV7-9 to TRBJ1-6; D is unclear. The CDR3 consists of 19 residues. Germline lookup yields CDR1 SEHNR and CDR2 FQNEAQ (reference sequence). Trimming cost V 1 base and J 4 bases, with 20 bases left between them. The CDR3 reads CASSLDAAAAELYNSPLHF. The CDR3 DNA reads TGTGCCAGCAGCTTAGACGCGGCAGCGGCAGAGCTTTATAATTCACCCCTCCACTTT. Full variable domain (remainder filled in from reference TRBV7-9 and TRBJ1-6): DTGVSQNPRHKITKRGQNVTFRCDPISEHNRLYWYRQTLGQGPEFLTYFQNEAQLEKSRLLSDRFSAERPKGSFSTLEIQRTEQGDSAMYLCASSLDAAAAELYNSPLHFGNGTRLTVT.

The chain employs TRBV9 and TRBJ1-4, with 10 positions matching TRBD1. Germline V gene lookup returns CDR1 SGDLS and CDR2 YYNGEE. CDR3 length: 18 amino acids. With 0 bases clipped from V and 3 bases from J, the junction kept 8 bases outside the gene matches. In DNA form, the CDR3 reads TGTGCCAGCAGCGTAGCGGGGACAGGGGATGTCGCTAATGAAAAACTGTTTTTT. It encodes CASSVAGTGDVANEKLFF. The whole variable domain, filled in from reference TRBV9 and TRBJ1-4, reads DSGVTQTPKHLITATGQRVTLRCSPRSGDLSVYWYQQSLDQGLQFLIQYYNGEERAKGNILERFSAQQFPDLHSELNLSSLELGDSALYFCASSVAGTGDVANEKLFFGSGTQLSVL.

V gene TRBV13 combines with J gene TRBJ2-7, with TRBD1 matching 9 bases. There are 15 residues in the CDR3. Losses at the gene ends were 5 bases for V and 0 bases for J; bases not matched to a gene: 5. Germline CDR1 reads PRHDT; CDR2 reads FYEKMQ (reference sequence). CDR3 sequence: CASSPQGANSYEQYF. Here the CDR3 DNA reads TGTGCCAGCAGCCCACAGGGGGCAAACTCCTACGAGCAGTACTTC.

The chain carries TRBV7-8 and TRBJ1-1; no firm D call. The CDR3 consists of 13 residues. V was pared by 6 bases and J by 1 base, with 9 bases between. Germline CDR1 reads SGHVS; CDR2 reads FQNEAQ. The CDR3 sequence: CASRKATNTEAFF. The DNA of the CDR3 is TGTGCCAGCAGAAAAGCTACGAACACTGAAGCTTTCTTT.

The count of this clone is one. The chain is built from TRBV12-5 and TRBJ1-3; no reliable D call. Germline CDR1 reads LGHNT; CDR2 reads FRNRAP. The V end was cut by 2 bases, the J end by 0 bases, with 8 bases between. The CDR3 runs to 15 residues. The CDR3 region is CASGLPPNSGNTIYF. The CDR3 DNA is TGTGCTAGTGGTTTGCCGCCCAACTCTGGAAACACCATATATTTT.

The V call is TRBV2, the J call TRBJ1-1, with D possibly matching TRBD1 (5 bases). Trimming stripped 2 bases from V and 1 base from J, with 8 bases between. The V gene's germline CDR1 is SNHLY and CDR2 FYNNEI. This CDR3 contains 14 residues. DNA for the CDR3: TGTGCCAGCAGTGAAAGGACATCGAACACTGAAGCTTTCTTT. It codes for CASSERTSNTEAFF.

The chain employs TRBV7-9 and TRBJ2-1, with TRBD2 identical over 9 bases. This CDR3 contains 14 residues. Germline V gives CDR1 SEHNR, CDR2 FQNEAQ (reference sequence). V was clipped by 2 bases and J by 8 bases; unmatched bases: 4. CDR3 sequence reads: CASSLTSGFYEQFF. The CDR3 DNA is TGTGCCAGCAGCTTAACTAGCGGGTTTTATGAGCAGTTCTTC. The variable domain in full, with the rest retrieved from reference TRBV7-9 and TRBJ2-1, is DTGVSQNPRHKITKRGQNVTFRCDPISEHNRLYWYRQTLGQGPEFLTYFQNEAQLEKSRLLSDRFSAERPKGSFSTLEIQRTEQGDSAMYLCASSLTSGFYEQFFGPGTRLTVL.

The CDR3 bases are TGTGCCAGCAGCCAAGCTCCCTATGGCTACACCTTC. Translated: CASSQAPYGYTF. The J gene is TRBJ1-2, the V gene TRBV3-1 (or the pseudogene TRBV3-2); D is uncertain. The CDR3 length is 12 residues. V lost 1 base to trimming and J lost 4 bases, with 4 bases between them. Germline V CDR1 and CDR2: LGHDT, YNNKEL (reference sequence).

This chain links TRBV10-3 with TRBJ2-2; D remains ambiguous. Germline CDR1 ENHRY, CDR2 SYGVKD. Trimming took 0 bases from V and 2 from J, leaving 4 bases between them. The CDR3 is made up of 14 amino acids. The CDR3 sequence: CAISESANTGELFF. The CDR3 DNA is TGTGCCATCAGTGAGTCAGCCAACACCGGGGAGCTGTTTTTT.